This T cell receptor beta chain was sequenced during a study of blood T cell repertoires in COVID-19. Overall study context: The United States, Italy and Spain supplied acute and convalescent COVID-19 samples.

In the authors' workflow: How many nucleated cells were present was estimated from reference gene primer amplification. Measured with immunoSEQ multiplex PCR; TCRdb has only the in-frame clones, and not every one. The V and J calls and clone size come from that table; D and trimming were worked out from the DNA. There are tens of thousands of clones in the sample; over 80% occur only once, and around 10% lies in the top ten. The CDR3 runs to 15 residues. Losses at the gene ends were 4 bases for V and 5 bases for J; bases not matched to a gene: 7. CDR1 is MNHEY, CDR2 SMNVEV, per germline (reference sequence).

The chain employs TRBV27 and TRBJ2-5, with 10 bases identical to TRBD1. This clonotype originated in a man aged 80 or over with acute or convalescent COVID-19. The specimen was peripheral blood. The CDR3 DNA follows: TGTGCCAGCAGTTCCTCGACAGGGGGCCTGGAGACCCAGTACTTC. Its translation is CASSSSTGGLETQYF.